Below are 11 T cell receptor beta chains sequenced from a single sample in a study of blood T cells in healthy people across ages. Combining a sample-barcoded 5' primer with a J-beta primer mix, a second PCR ran for roughly 6 to 11 cycles. TCRdb reprocessed the 5' RACE reads via MiXCR and lists one record per CDR3 protein. The table includes roughly 1.9 million distinct CDR3 sequences, approximately 40% detected once. Sequenced: blood. These receptor sequences come from a human donor in good health.

The chain couples TRBV7-3 to TRBJ2-1; D may be TRBD1 (6 bases). Germline values: CDR1 SGHTA, CDR2 FQGTGA. Trimming cost V 1 base and J 8 bases, with 24 bases left between them. The CDR3 loop spans 18 amino acids. The CDR3 DNA follows: TGTGCCAGCAGCTTAAGTTTAATTGGGGACACGTTTCAGGATGAGCAGTTCTTC. It yields the protein CASSLSLIGDTFQDEQFF.

This clonotype has just a few counts. This chain uses TRBV20-1 with TRBJ2-1; 11 bases are a match to TRBD2. Germline CDR1 and CDR2: DFQATT and SNEGSKA (reference sequence). The CDR3 totals 14 residues. V was clipped by 5 bases and J by 7 bases; unmatched bases: 7. The DNA of the CDR3 is TGCAGTGCTCTAACTAGCGGGGGTACGAATGAGCAGTTCTTC. It specifies CSALTSGGTNEQFF.

This clonotype was found many times. The chain couples TRBV10-3 to TRBJ1-2; no clear D. This CDR3 region has 14 residues. Germline V gene sequence: CDR1 ENHRY, CDR2 SYGVKD. With 7 bases removed from V and 2 bases from J, the gap between germline ends came to 14 bases. The CDR3 loop is CAITAGSVNYGYTF. The CDR3 bases are TGTGCCATCACCGCGGGGTCGGTGAACTATGGCTACACCTTC.

Only a few counts were recorded for this clonotype. The chain is built from TRBV6-1 and TRBJ2-3; D gene unclear. The V and J ends lost 7 bases and 6 bases respectively, with 14 bases between them. Germline CDR1 is MNHNS and CDR2 is SASEGT. The CDR3 runs to 13 residues. The CDR3 reads CASKNTPVDTQYF. DNA of the CDR3: TGTGCCAGCAAGAACACCCCTGTTGATACGCAGTATTTT.

This clonotype was counted only a few times. V and J are TRBV7-2 and TRBJ2-7; D unresolved. V dropped 1 base and J dropped 6 bases, with 13 bases sitting between them. Germline V gene sequence: CDR1 SGHTA, CDR2 FQGNSA. CDR3 size: 14 residues. The CDR3 DNA reads TGTGCCAGCAGCTTAGAGAGGCTCCTGGGCGAGCAGTACTTC. This encodes CASSLERLLGEQYF.

J is TRBJ2-4 and V is TRBV20-1; the match to TRBD1 covers 9 bases. The V and J ends lost 6 bases and 13 bases, in that order; junction bases with no gene match: 16. The CDR3 sequence is 14 residues long. Germline V lookup: CDR1 DFQATT, CDR2 SNEGSKA (reference sequence). The CDR3 spells CSALRDRVYNEQYF. CDR3 sequence (DNA): TGCAGTGCCTTACGGGACAGGGTTTACAATGAGCAGTACTTC.

There are a few counts of this clonotype. The chain carries TRBV5-4 and TRBJ2-6, with D unclear. The ends were cut back, 0 bases at V and 4 bases at J, with 11 bases in the middle. From germline, CDR1 is SGHNT and CDR2 YYREEE (reference sequence). The CDR3 runs to 16 residues. Here the CDR3 DNA reads TGTGCCAGCAGCTTGGTGTGGGATGAGGGGGCCAACGTCCTGACTTTC. It is translated as CASSLVWDEGANVLTF.

A few counts support this clonotype. The V gene is TRBV6-2 or TRBV6-3, the J gene TRBJ2-7, with D maybe TRBD2 (6 bases). In germline, CDR1 is MNHEY, CDR2 SVGEGT. The CDR3 has 16 residues. Trimming stripped 0 bases from V and 0 bases from J, with 12 bases between. CDR3 nucleotide sequence: TGTGCCAGCAGTTACTCGGAGGGGACGAGCTCCTACGAGCAGTACTTC. It encodes CASSYSEGTSSYEQYF.

A few counts support this clonotype. The chain joins TRBV19 to TRBJ2-7, with D possibly matching TRBD1 (6 bases). The CDR3 is made up of 17 amino acids. Per the germline V gene, CDR1 is LNHDA and CDR2 is SQIVND (reference sequence). Trimming took off 0 bases at V and 1 base at J, with 16 bases between the two ends. The CDR3 nucleotides are TGTGCCAGTAGTATAGATGGGACCAGGGGTTTGTCCTACGAGCAGTACTTC. Its translation is CASSIDGTRGLSYEQYF. Full variable domain (rest looked up from reference TRBV19 and TRBJ2-7): DGGITQSPKYLFRKEGQNVTLSCEQNLNHDAMYWYRQDPGQGLRLIYYSQIVNDFQKGDIAEGYSVSREKKESFPLTVTSAQKNPTAFYLCASSIDGTRGLSYEQYFGPGTRLTVT.

This CDR3 reads CASSQEPLARHQQETQYF. In nucleotides, the CDR3 is TGTGCCAGCAGCCAAGAGCCCCTCGCCAGACACCAACAAGAGACCCAGTACTTC. The rearrangement links TRBV4-2 to TRBJ2-5; D is uncertain. Germline V CDR1 and CDR2: LGHNA, YNFKEQ. This CDR3 is 18 amino acids long. V was shortened by 0 bases and J by 2 bases, with 19 bases between the two germline ends.

Only a few counts were recorded for this clonotype. The chain links TRBV20-1 to TRBJ2-5; weak D call: TRBD2 (6 bases). Trimming removed 5 bases at V and 3 bases at J, with 13 bases between. This CDR3 region has 13 residues. The germline V gene encodes CDR1 DFQATT and CDR2 SNEGSKA (reference sequence). The CDR3 nucleotides read TGCAGTGCTCCCACTTGGGGGGAAGAGACCCAGTACTTC. Translated, it gives CSAPTWGEETQYF.